Listed here are 8 T cell receptor beta chains from one sample, sequenced in a study of T cells in Graves' hyperthyroidism and ophthalmopathy. Amplified TCR beta CDR3 regions derived from RNA transcripts. An initial round of RT-PCR targeting the TCR CDR3 relied on the HTBI primer set. From the multiplex PCR reads, TCRdb called clonotypes with MiXCR, one entry per CDR3 protein. The sample consists of 250,000 to 400,000 distinct CDR3 sequences, around 15% of them appearing once. Sequenced material: blood. These receptors were taken from a middle-aged woman with Graves' ophthalmopathy.

A word on this clonotype: Since a much larger clone is just one base distant, this may be a read error. V gene TRBV11-2 combines with J gene TRBJ2-1; D unresolved. The CDR3 sequence is 14 residues long. From germline, CDR1 is SGHAT and CDR2 FQNNGV. V lost 2 bases and J lost 8, with 13 bases in between. This chain's CDR3 is CASSLSVRRDEQFF. The CDR3 coding sequence is TGTGCCAGCAGCTTATCCGTTCGTCGGGATGAGCAGTTCTTC.

With regard to this clonotype: A much larger clone differs by one base, so this may be a read error. The J gene is TRBJ2-1, the V gene TRBV10-3, with D perhaps assigned TRBD1 or TRBD2 (5 bases each). V was cut by 10 bases and J by 10 bases, with 23 bases left in between. This CDR3 spans 14 amino acids. Germline-derived CDR1 and CDR2 are ENHRY and SYGVKD. The CDR3 here is CASSQTRMRDEQFF. For the CDR3, the DNA is TGTGCCAGCAGCCAAACTAGGATGAGGGACGAGCAGTTCTTC.

The genes are TRBV5-1 and TRBJ1-4, with D tentatively TRBD1 (5 bases). V dropped 4 bases and J dropped 5 bases, with 12 bases sitting between them. The CDR3 totals 14 residues. Looked up from germline, CDR1 is SGHRS and CDR2 is YFSETQ. CDR3 sequence: CASSQGVVNEKLFF. DNA of the CDR3: TGCGCCAGCAGCCAAGGGGTAGTGAATGAAAAACTGTTTTTT.

This clonotype was detected ten times or more. The gene calls are TRBV20-1 and TRBJ2-1; 13 bases match TRBD2. V gave up 5 bases and J gave up 7 bases; unmatched junction bases: 5. This CDR3 has 14 amino acids. CDR1 and CDR2 from the germline V gene are DFQATT and SNEGSKA (reference sequence). CDR3 DNA sequence: TGCAGTGCTGAAGGACTAGCGGGAGTAAATGAGCAGTTCTTC. Translated, it gives CSAEGLAGVNEQFF.

To note about this clonotype: A much larger clone lies one base from this, so it may be a read error. The chain joins TRBV30 to TRBJ1-2, with TRBD1 identical over 10 bases. V dropped 6 bases and J dropped 5; count of bases not matched to a gene: 6. Germline assignment: CDR1 GTSNPN and CDR2 SVGIG (reference sequence). The CDR3 length is 13 residues. The CDR3 loop reads CACPGTGEYGYTF. CDR3 nucleotides: TGTGCCTGCCCCGGGACAGGGGAATATGGCTACACCTTC.

This clonotype was recorded many times. V and J are TRBV7-8 and TRBJ2-7, with D uncertain. CDR1 is SGHVS, CDR2 FQNEAQ, per germline. Trimming took 5 bases from V and 2 from J, leaving 13 bases between them. The CDR3 runs to 14 residues. The CDR3 is CASSAGRATYEQYF. The CDR3 DNA reads TGTGCCAGCAGCGCAGGACGGGCGACCTACGAGCAGTACTTC.

This clonotype was seen ten or more times. The chain carries TRBV2 and TRBJ2-7; 8 positions agree with TRBD1. The V gene's germline CDR1 is SNHLY and CDR2 FYNNEI. CDR3 length equals 15 residues. The V segment lost 3 bases and the J segment 3 bases; nucleotides outside the gene matches: 7. As DNA, the CDR3 is TGTGCCAGCAGTGACCCCGCAGGGGGCAGCTACGAGCAGTACTTC. Translation gives CASSDPAGGSYEQYF.

This clonotype was found many times. J is TRBJ1-2 and V is TRBV2, with D uncertain. The CDR3 is 13 amino acids. Germline assignment: CDR1 SNHLY and CDR2 FYNNEI. Trimming cost V 3 bases and J 8 bases, with 13 bases left between them. The CDR3 loop is CASSDGGGGGYTF. The CDR3 DNA reads as TGTGCCAGCAGTGATGGAGGAGGCGGCGGCTACACCTTC.